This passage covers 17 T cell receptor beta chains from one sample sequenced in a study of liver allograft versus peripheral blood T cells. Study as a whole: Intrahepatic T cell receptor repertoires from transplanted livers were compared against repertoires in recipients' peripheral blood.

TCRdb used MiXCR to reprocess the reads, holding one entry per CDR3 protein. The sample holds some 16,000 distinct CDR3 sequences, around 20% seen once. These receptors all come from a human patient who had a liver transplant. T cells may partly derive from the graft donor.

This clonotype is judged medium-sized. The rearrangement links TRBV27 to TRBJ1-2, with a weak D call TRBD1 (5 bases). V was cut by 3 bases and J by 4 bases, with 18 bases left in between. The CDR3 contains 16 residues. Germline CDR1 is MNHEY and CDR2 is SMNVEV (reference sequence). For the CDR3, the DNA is TGTGCCAGCAGTTTCCATCAGGGAGGAGCTACCTATGGCTACACCTTC. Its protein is CASSFHQGGATYGYTF.

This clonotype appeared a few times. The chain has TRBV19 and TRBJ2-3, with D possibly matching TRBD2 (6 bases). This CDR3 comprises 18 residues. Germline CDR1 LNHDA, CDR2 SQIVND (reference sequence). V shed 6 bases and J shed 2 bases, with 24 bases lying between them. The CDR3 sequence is CASSLIRVASGPTDTQYF. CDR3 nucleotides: TGTGCCAGTAGCCTCATTAGGGTGGCGAGCGGGCCCACAGATACGCAGTATTTT.

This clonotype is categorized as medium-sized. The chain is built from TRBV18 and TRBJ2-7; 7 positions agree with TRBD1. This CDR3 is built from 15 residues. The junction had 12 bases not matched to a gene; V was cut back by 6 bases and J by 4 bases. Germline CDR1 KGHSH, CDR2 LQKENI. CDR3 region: CASSQVEGAGYEQYF. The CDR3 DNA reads TGTGCCAGCTCGCAAGTAGAGGGGGCAGGGTACGAGCAGTACTTC.

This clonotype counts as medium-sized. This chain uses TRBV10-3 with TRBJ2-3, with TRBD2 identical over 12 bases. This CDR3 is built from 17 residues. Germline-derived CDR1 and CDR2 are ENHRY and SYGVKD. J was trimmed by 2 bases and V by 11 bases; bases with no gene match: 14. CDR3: CASKKASGRETTDTQYF. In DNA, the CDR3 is TGTGCCTCAAAGAAGGCTAGCGGGAGGGAAACCACAGATACGCAGTATTTT.

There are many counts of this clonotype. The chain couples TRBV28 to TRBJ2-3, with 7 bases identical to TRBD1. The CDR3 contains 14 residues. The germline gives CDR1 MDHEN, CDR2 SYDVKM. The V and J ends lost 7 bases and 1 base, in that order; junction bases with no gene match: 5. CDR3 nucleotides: TGTGCCAGCATCCAACAGGGGCGCACAGATACGCAGTATTTT. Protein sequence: CASIQQGRTDTQYF.

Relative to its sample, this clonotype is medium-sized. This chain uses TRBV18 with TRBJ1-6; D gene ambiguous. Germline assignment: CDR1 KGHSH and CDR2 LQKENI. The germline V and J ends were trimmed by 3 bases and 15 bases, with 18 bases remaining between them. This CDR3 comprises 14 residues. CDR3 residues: CASSPQASAEGLHF. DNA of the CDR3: TGTGCCAGCTCACCGCAAGCATCGGCAGAAGGCCTCCACTTT. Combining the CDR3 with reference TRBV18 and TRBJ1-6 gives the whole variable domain NAGVMQNPRHLVRRRGQEARLRCSPMKGHSHVYWYRQLPEEGLKFMVYLQKENIIDESGMPKERFSAEFPKEGPSILRIQQVVRGDSAAYFCASSPQASAEGLHFGNGTRLTVT.

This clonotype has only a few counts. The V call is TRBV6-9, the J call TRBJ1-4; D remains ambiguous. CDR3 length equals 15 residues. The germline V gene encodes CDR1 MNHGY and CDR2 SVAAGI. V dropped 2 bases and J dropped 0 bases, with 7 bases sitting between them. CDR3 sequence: CASSYRDTTNEKLFF. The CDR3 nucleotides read TGTGCCAGCAGTTATAGGGATACAACTAATGAAAAACTGTTTTTT.

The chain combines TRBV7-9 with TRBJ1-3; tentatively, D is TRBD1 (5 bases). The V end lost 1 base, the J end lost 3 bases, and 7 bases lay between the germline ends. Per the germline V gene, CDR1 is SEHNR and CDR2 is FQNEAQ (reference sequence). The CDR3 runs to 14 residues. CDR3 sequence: CASSLEGVGNTIYF. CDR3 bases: TGTGCCAGCAGCTTAGAAGGGGTTGGAAACACCATATATTTT.

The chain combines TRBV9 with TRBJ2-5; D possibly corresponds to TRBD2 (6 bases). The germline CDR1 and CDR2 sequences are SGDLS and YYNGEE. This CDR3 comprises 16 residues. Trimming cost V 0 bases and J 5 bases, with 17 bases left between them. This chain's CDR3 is CASSVAREPRRETQYF. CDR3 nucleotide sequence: TGTGCCAGCAGCGTAGCACGGGAGCCCCGGAGGGAGACCCAGTACTTC.

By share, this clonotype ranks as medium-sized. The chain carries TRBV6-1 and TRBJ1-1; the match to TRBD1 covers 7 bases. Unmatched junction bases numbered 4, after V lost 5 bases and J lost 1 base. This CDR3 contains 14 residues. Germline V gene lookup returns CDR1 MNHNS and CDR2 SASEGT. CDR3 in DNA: TGTGCCAGCAGTCGACAGGGAGGGAACACTGAAGCTTTCTTT. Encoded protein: CASSRQGGNTEAFF.

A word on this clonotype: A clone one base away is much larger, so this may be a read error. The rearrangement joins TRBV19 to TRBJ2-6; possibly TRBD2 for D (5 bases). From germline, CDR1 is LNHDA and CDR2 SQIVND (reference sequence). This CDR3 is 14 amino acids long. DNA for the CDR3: TGTGACAGTGCCGGAGGAGCTGGGGCCAACGTCCTGACTTTC. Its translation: CDSAGGAGANVLTF.

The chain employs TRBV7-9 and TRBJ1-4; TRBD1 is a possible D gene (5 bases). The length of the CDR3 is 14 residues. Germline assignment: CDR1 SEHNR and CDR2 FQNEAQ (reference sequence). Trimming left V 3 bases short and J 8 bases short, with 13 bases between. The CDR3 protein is CASSFARDEEKLFF. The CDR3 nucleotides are TGTGCCAGCAGCTTCGCCAGGGACGAGGAAAAACTGTTTTTT.

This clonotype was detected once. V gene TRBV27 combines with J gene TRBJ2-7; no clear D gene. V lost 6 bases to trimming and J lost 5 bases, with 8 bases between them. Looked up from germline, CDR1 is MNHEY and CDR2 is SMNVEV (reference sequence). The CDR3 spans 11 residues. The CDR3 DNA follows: TGTGCCAGCAGGGCGTTGCACGAGCAGTACTTC. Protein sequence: CASRALHEQYF.

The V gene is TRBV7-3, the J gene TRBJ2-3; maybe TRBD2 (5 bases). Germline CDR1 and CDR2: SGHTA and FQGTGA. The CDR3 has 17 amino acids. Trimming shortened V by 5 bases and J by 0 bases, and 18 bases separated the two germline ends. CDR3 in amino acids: CASSPGSGITSTDTQYF. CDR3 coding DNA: TGTGCCAGCAGCCCAGGCTCGGGGATTACTAGCACAGATACGCAGTATTTT. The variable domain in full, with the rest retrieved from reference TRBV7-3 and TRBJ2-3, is GAGVSQTPSNKVTEKGKYVELRCDPISGHTALYWYRQSLGQGPEFLIYFQGTGAADDSGLPNDRFFAVRPEGSVSTLKIQRTERGDSAVYLCASSPGSGITSTDTQYFGPGTRLTVL.

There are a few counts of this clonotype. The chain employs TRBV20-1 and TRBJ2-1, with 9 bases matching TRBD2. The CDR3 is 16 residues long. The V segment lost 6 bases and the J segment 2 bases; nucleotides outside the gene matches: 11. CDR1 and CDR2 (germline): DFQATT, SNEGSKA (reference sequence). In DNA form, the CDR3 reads TGCAGTGCGAGTACCCCTGAGCGGGGGGCCTACAATGAGCAGTTCTTC. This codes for CSASTPERGAYNEQFF.

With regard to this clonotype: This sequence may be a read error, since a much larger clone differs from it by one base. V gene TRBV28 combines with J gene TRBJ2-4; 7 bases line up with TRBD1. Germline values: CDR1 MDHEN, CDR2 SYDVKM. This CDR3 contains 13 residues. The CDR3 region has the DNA TGTGCCTGCAGTCGGACAGGATTGAACATTCAGTACTTC. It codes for CACSRTGLNIQYF.

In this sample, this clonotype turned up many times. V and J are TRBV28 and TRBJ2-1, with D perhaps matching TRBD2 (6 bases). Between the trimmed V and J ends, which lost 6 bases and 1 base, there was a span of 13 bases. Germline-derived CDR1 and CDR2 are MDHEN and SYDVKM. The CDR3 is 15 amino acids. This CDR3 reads CASSTRDFSYNEQFF. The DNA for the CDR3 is TGTGCCAGCAGCACCAGGGACTTTTCCTACAATGAGCAGTTCTTC.